The clone carrying this T cell receptor beta chain appeared a few times. Its antigen remains unidentified. This entry is derived from a study of PD-1 blockade in mismatch repair-deficient tumors. Overall study results and limits: Tumor-resident clones, often undetectable pretreatment in blood, expanded then contracted after pembrolizumab.

With V trimmed by 4 bases and J by 2 bases, 2 bases remained unmatched. CDR1 is SGHRS and CDR2 is YFSETQ in the germline V gene. The CDR3 has 13 residues. Produced via immunoSEQ multiplex PCR; TCRdb's table is partial and in-frame only. This table holds approximately 38,000 clones, roughly 84% found once. This clonotype was sampled from an adult with mismatch repair-deficient cancer. The V and J genes are TRBV5-1 and TRBJ2-7; 8 bases match TRBD1. The specimen was peripheral blood, collected about 76 weeks after starting pembrolizumab. For the CDR3, the DNA is TGCGCCAGCAGCAAGGACAGGGCCTACGAGCAGTACTTC. As protein: CASSKDRAYEQYF.